The clone carrying this TCR beta chain was observed a handful of times. Its antigen is undetermined. Ahead of thyroid surgery, no patient had received treatment of any kind. CDR3 length equals 17 residues. J gave up 2 bases and V 0 bases, and 7 bases lay outside the gene matches. Germline loops: CDR1 MNHEY, CDR2 SVGAGI. TCRdb reprocessed the PCR reads using MiXCR. This table holds approximately 13,000 clones, around 23% found once. The sample belongs to a study of metastatic and nonmetastatic thyroid tumors. Study summary: Repertoires were compared across blood and tumor or nodule tissue from malignant and benign thyroid patients. Regarding the study as a whole: Benign nodules reportedly had significantly lower TCR beta diversity than malignant thyroid tumors in blood and tumor.

The clonotype originates from a male donor with papillary thyroid cancer or a benign thyroid nodule (not recorded which). Some clones in this sample may be carry-over from other donors' samples. The chain is built from TRBV6-5 and TRBJ1-2; 9 nucleotides match TRBD1. What was sequenced was blood. The CDR3 DNA reads TGTGCCAGCAGTTACTCGCCTCCGGGACAGGGAAACTATGGCTACACCTTC. Encoded protein: CASSYSPPGQGNYGYTF.